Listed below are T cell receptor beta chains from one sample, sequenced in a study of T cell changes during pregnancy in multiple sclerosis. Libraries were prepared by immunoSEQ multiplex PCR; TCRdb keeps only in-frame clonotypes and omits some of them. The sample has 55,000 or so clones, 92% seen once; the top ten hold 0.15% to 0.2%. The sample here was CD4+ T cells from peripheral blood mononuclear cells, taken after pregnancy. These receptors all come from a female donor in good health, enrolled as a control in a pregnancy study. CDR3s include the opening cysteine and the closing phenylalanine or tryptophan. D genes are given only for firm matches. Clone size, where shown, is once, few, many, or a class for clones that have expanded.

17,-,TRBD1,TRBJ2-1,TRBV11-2,CASSALVWFRGRGEQFF,TGTGCCAGCAGCGCATTAGTATGGTTCAGGGGGCGAGGTGAGCAGTTCTTC
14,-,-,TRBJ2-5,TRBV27,CASSLSDSQETQYF,TGTGCCAGCAGTTTATCGGACAGCCAAGAGACCCAGTACTTC
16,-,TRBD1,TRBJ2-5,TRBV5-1,CASSPGTGGYQETQYF,TGCGCCAGCAGCCCCGGGACAGGTGGATACCAAGAGACCCAGTACTTC
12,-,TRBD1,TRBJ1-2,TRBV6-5,CASRTGGEGYTF,TGTGCCAGCAGGACAGGGGGAGAAGGCTACACCTTC
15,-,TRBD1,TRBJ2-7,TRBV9,CASSPLGAGGHEQYF,TGTGCCAGCAGCCCCCTTGGGGCAGGGGGCCACGAGCAGTACTTC
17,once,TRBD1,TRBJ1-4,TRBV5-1,CASSLAWDRARNEKLFF,TGCGCCAGCAGCTTGGCGTGGGACAGGGCCCGTAATGAAAAACTGTTTTTT
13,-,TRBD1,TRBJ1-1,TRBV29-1,CSVGDRMNTEAFF,TGCAGCGTGGGGGACAGAATGAACACTGAAGCTTTCTTT
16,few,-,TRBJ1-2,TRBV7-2,CASSPSRTESVYGYTF,TGTGCCAGCAGCCCGAGCCGAACCGAGTCGGTATATGGCTACACCTTC
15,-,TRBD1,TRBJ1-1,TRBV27,CASSAGLGQGREAFF,TGTGCCAGCAGTGCCGGCTTGGGACAGGGGAGGGAAGCTTTCTTT
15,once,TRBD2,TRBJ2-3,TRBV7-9,CASSPGLAGSDTQYF,TGTGCCAGCAGCCCAGGACTAGCGGGATCAGATACGCAGTATTTT
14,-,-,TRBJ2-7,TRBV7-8,CASSQRQSSYEQYF,TGTGCCAGCAGCCAAAGACAGAGCTCCTACGAGCAGTACTTC
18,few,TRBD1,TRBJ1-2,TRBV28,CASSLAGTGALFNYGYTF,TGTGCCAGCAGTTTGGCCGGGACAGGGGCACTATTTAACTATGGCTACACCTTC
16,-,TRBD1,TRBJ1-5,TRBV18,CASSPIRQGAPQPQHF,TGTGCCAGCTCACCGATCAGACAGGGGGCTCCTCAGCCCCAGCATTTT
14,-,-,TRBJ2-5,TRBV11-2,CASSPNSGYETQYF,TGTGCCAGCAGCCCAAACTCGGGATACGAGACCCAGTACTTC
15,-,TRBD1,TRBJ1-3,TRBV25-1,CASSRGTGSGNTIYF,TGTGCCAGCAGTCGAGGGACAGGGTCTGGAAACACCATATATTTT
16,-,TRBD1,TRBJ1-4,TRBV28,CASRLTGATTNEKLFF,TGTGCCAGCAGACTGACAGGGGCGACAACTAATGAAAAACTGTTTTTT
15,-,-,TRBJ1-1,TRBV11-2,CASSLGTGMNTEAFF,TGTGCCAGCAGCTTAGGGACGGGAATGAACACTGAAGCTTTCTTT
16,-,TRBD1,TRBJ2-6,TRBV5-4,CASSRTGPSGANVLTF,TGTGCCAGCAGCCGGACAGGGCCCTCTGGGGCCAACGTCCTGACTTTC
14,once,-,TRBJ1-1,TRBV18,CASSPGPGNTEAFF,TGTGCCAGCTCACCCGGTCCCGGGAACACTGAAGCTTTCTTT
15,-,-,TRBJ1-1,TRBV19,CATSFGGLLNTEAFF,TGTGCCACTTCATTCGGAGGTTTACTGAACACTGAAGCTTTCTTT
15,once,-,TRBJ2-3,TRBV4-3,CASSQEWGGLDTQYF,TGCGCCAGCAGCCAAGAGTGGGGGGGCCTGGATACGCAGTATTTT
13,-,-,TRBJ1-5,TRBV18,CASSQGLNQPQHF,TGTGCCAGCTCACAGGGACTAAATCAGCCCCAGCATTTT
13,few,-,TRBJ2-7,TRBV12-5,CASGTGQSYEQYF,TGTGCTAGTGGAACAGGGCAGTCCTACGAGCAGTACTTC
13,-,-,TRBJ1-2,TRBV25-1,CASRGEQANGYTF,TGTGCCAGCCGGGGGGAACAGGCGAATGGCTACACCTTC
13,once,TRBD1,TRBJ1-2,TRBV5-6,CASNPQGNYGYTF,TGTGCCAGCAACCCACAGGGGAACTATGGCTACACCTTC
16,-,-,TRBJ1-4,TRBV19,CASGPQGAATNEKLFF,TGTGCCAGCGGCCCACAGGGAGCCGCAACTAATGAAAAACTGTTTTTT
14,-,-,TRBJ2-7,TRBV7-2,CASSLDPSFYEQYF,TGTGCCAGCAGCTTAGATCCCAGTTTCTACGAGCAGTACTTC
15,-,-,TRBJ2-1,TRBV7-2,CASSLGRGSYNEQFF,TGTGCCAGCAGCTTGGGGCGGGGCTCCTACAATGAGCAGTTCTTC
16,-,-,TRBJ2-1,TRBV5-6,CASSWVGRGDYNEQFF,TGTGCCAGCAGCTGGGTCGGGCGGGGCGATTACAATGAGCAGTTCTTC
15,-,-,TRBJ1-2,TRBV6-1,CASSARQISNYGYTF,TGTGCCAGCAGTGCCAGACAGATTTCTAACTATGGCTACACCTTC
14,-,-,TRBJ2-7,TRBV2,CASSGRSRSYEQYF,TGTGCCAGCAGTGGTCGAAGTCGGTCCTACGAGCAGTACTTC
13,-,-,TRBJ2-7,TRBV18,CASSLTGSYEQYF,TGTGCCAGCTCACTAACAGGGTCCTACGAGCAGTACTTC
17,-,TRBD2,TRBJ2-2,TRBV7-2,CASSPQTGLAGSGELFF,TGTGCCAGCAGCCCGCAAACAGGACTAGCGGGGTCCGGGGAGCTGTTTTTT
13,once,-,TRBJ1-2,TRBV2,CASSPDFAYGYTF,TGTGCCAGCAGCCCAGACTTCGCCTATGGCTACACCTTC
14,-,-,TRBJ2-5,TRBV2,CASSLLGAQETQYF,TGTGCCAGCAGTCTTTTGGGGGCCCAAGAGACCCAGTACTTC
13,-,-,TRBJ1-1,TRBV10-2,CASHRRVNTEAFF,TGCGCCAGCCACCGCCGGGTGAACACTGAAGCTTTCTTT
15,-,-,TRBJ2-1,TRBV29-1,CSVQVRGRRYNEQFF,TGCAGCGTTCAGGTCAGGGGACGAAGGTACAATGAGCAGTTCTTC
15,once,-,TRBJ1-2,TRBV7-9,CASRLSGGGQYGYTF,TGTGCCAGCAGGTTGTCGGGGGGGGGACAATATGGCTACACCTTC
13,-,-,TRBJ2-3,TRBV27,CASSRASTDTQYF,TGTGCCAGCAGCCGAGCCTCCACAGATACGCAGTATTTT
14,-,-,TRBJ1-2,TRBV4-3,CASSQGRGEGGYTF,TGCGCCAGCAGCCAAGGACGGGGGGAGGGTGGCTACACCTTC
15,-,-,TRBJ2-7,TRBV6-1,CASSEEPTGWYEQYF,TGTGCCAGCAGTGAGGAGCCTACGGGGTGGTACGAGCAGTACTTC
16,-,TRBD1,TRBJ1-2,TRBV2,CASSGLLGQGIMGYTF,TGTGCCAGCAGTGGCCTCCTGGGACAGGGTATTATGGGCTACACCTTC
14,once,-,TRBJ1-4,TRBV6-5,CASGQGPANEKLFF,TGTGCCAGCGGGCAGGGGCCTGCTAATGAAAAACTGTTTTTT
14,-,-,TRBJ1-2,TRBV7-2,CASSLESQGYGYTF,TGTGCCAGCAGCTTAGAGTCACAGGGCTATGGCTACACCTTC
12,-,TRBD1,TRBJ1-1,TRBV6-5,CASSYPTGGAFF,TGTGCCAGCAGTTACCCCACAGGGGGAGCTTTCTTT
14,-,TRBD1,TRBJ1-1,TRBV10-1,CASSKTGRDTEAFF,TGCGCCAGCAGTAAGACAGGGCGAGATACTGAAGCTTTCTTT
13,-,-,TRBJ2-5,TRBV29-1,CSALPTSRETQYF,TGCAGCGCCCTCCCAACTAGTCGGGAGACCCAGTACTTC